These 21 T cell receptor beta chains came from one sample sequenced in a study of shared T cell receptors in the human thymus. The method was immunoSEQ multiplex PCR; TCRdb's version includes in-frame clones alone and lacks a portion of them. The repertoire includes just under 550,000 clones, 70% to 80% of them detected once, and roughly 0.013% sits in the top ten. This sample was also put to use in a study of human thymus T cells.

Sequencing was done on a sample of thymocytes. These receptors came from a boy younger than two with a congenital heart defect.

Only a few counts were recorded for this clone. The genes are TRBV19 and TRBJ1-3, with D possibly matching TRBD1 (5 bases). The CDR3 consists of 15 residues. Trimming left V 9 bases short and J 0 bases short, with 15 bases between. Germline lookup yields CDR1 LNHDA and CDR2 SQIVND (reference sequence). In DNA, the CDR3 is TGTGCCAGCTCCCCTCGGGGGGGCTCTGGAAACACCATATATTTT. As protein: CASSPRGGSGNTIYF.

The chain joins TRBV5-6 to TRBJ1-2; D is perhaps TRBD1 (5 bases). This CDR3 region has 14 residues. In germline, CDR1 is SGHDT, CDR2 YYEEEE. With 1 base removed from V and 4 bases from J, the gap between germline ends came to 11 bases. The CDR3 loop is CASSLKGHGYGYTF. CDR3 DNA: TGTGCCAGCAGCTTGAAAGGACATGGCTATGGCTACACCTTC.

This rearrangement joins TRBV6-4 to TRBJ1-5; D is uncertain. Germline lookup yields CDR1 MRHNA and CDR2 SNTAGT. V was pared by 4 bases and J by 1 base, with 11 bases between. The CDR3 covers 15 residues. CDR3 protein: CASSGDGASNQPQHF. The CDR3 DNA follows: TGTGCCAGCAGTGGAGACGGAGCCAGCAATCAGCCCCAGCATTTT.

This clone occurred a few times. The chain carries TRBV4-3 and TRBJ2-1; 8 bases fit TRBD2. Germline V gene sequence: CDR1 LGHNA, CDR2 YSLEER. The junction had 16 bases not matched to a gene; V was cut back by 0 bases and J by 3 bases. The CDR3 length is 20 residues. CDR3 residues: CASSQDGAGAHWGGYNEQFF. CDR3 bases: TGCGCCAGCAGCCAAGATGGAGCGGGAGCCCATTGGGGGGGCTACAATGAGCAGTTCTTC.

The chain recombines TRBV2 with TRBJ2-4; 7 positions match TRBD2. The CDR3 extends over 19 amino acids. Germline trimming cut 1 base from V and 0 bases from J; bases unmatched to any gene: 12. CDR1 and CDR2 from the germline V gene are SNHLY and FYNNEI. The CDR3 DNA follows: TGTGCCAGCAGTGAAGGGATCAGGGCGGGAGAGCTAGCCAAAAACATTCAGTACTTC. This encodes CASSEGIRAGELAKNIQYF.

This clone was detected only a few times. The chain links TRBV25-1 to TRBJ1-3, with TRBD1 as a possible D gene (5 bases). This CDR3 spans 14 amino acids. Deletions cut 3 bases from V and 8 bases from J, with 14 bases between. Germline lookup yields CDR1 MGHDK and CDR2 SYGVNS. CDR3 protein: CASSEGTGGDTIYF. CDR3 coding DNA: TGTGCCAGCAGTGAGGGGACGGGGGGTGACACCATATATTTT.

This clone has only one observation. This rearrangement joins TRBV7-3 to TRBJ1-1; TRBD1 aligns across 10 bases. The CDR3 contains 16 residues. Germline CDR1 SGHTA, CDR2 FQGTGA. The J segment lost 10 bases and the V segment lost 5 bases, leaving 16 bases of the junction unmatched. This CDR3 reads CASSAGIRDRGSVAFF. The CDR3 DNA follows: TGTGCCAGCAGCGCTGGAATCCGGGACAGGGGCTCTGTAGCTTTCTTT. Full variable domain (missing parts from reference TRBV7-3 and TRBJ1-1): GAGVSQTPSNKVTEKGKYVELRCDPISGHTALYWYRQSLGQGPEFLIYFQGTGAADDSGLPNDRFFAVRPEGSVSTLKIQRTERGDSAVYLCASSAGIRDRGSVAFFGQGTRLTVV.

Remarks on this clone: One end of the junction is discordant with germline, which a read error may explain. This chain connects TRBV5-6 to TRBJ2-7; 7 bases are a match to TRBD2. The CDR3 consists of 15 residues. Per germline, CDR1 SGHDT and CDR2 YYEEEE. Written as DNA, the CDR3 is TGTGCCAGCAGCTTGTACCGGACTAGGACCTACGAGCAGCACTTC. Amino acids: CASSLYRTRTYEQHF.

The chain uses TRBV2 and TRBJ2-1, with 9 bases lining up with TRBD2. With 5 bases clipped from V and 8 bases from J, the junction kept 7 bases outside the gene matches. The CDR3 is 14 residues long. Per the germline V gene, CDR1 is SNHLY and CDR2 is FYNNEI. As DNA, the CDR3 is TGTGCCAGCAGTACCCAGCGGGAGGACCATGAGCAGTTCTTC. Amino acids: CASSTQREDHEQFF.

The chain links TRBV6-6 to TRBJ2-3, with D possibly being TRBD2 (5 bases). The V and J ends lost 10 bases and 5 bases respectively, with 22 bases between them. The CDR3 runs 15 residues. In germline, CDR1 is MNHNY, CDR2 SVGAGI (reference sequence). The CDR3 spells CATLRGRATKDTQYF. Written as DNA, the CDR3 is TGTGCCACCTTACGAGGGCGGGCCACGAAAGATACGCAGTATTTT.

The chain combines TRBV11-2 with TRBJ1-1; D ambiguous. The germline V gene has CDR1 SGHAT and CDR2 FQNNGV. The CDR3 length is 16 residues. The V gene lost 7 bases and the J gene lost 1 base, with 19 bases spanning the gap. The CDR3, as DNA: TGTGCCAGCATCCCTAAAATCGCCTCAAAGAACACTGAAGCTTTCTTT. This encodes CASIPKIASKNTEAFF.

This chain uses TRBV10-3 with TRBJ1-5; D might be TRBD1 (5 bases). The CDR3 is 14 amino acids. The V gene's germline CDR1 is ENHRY and CDR2 SYGVKD. Trimming shortened V by 10 bases and J by 4 bases, and 17 bases separated the two germline ends. DNA of the CDR3: TGTGCCACCCTGGAGCAGGGACTTAATCAGCCCCAGCATTTT. This translates into CATLEQGLNQPQHF.

The chain joins TRBV4-3 to TRBJ2-1; 11 positions agree with TRBD1. The germline gives CDR1 LGHNA, CDR2 YSLEER. J was trimmed by 8 bases and V by 1 base; bases with no gene match: 7. This CDR3 is 16 amino acids long. DNA of the CDR3: TGCGCCAGCAGCCAAGCGGCGGACAGGGGGCAGGATGAGCAGTTCTTC. Protein: CASSQAADRGQDEQFF.

The rearrangement uses TRBV6-1 and TRBJ1-2; 8 bases line up with TRBD1. The trim removed 5 bases at V and 3 bases at J, leaving 8 bases unmatched. CDR3 length: 15 amino acids. Germline V gene sequence: CDR1 MNHNS, CDR2 SASEGT. CDR3 nucleotides: TGTGCCAGCAGTAAAGGGCAGGGGGCCGACTATGGCTACACCTTC. It encodes CASSKGQGADYGYTF.

V usage is TRBV7-8 and J usage is TRBJ1-2; TRBD1 aligns across 8 bases. Germline CDR1 is SGHVS and CDR2 is FQNEAQ. V was pared by 5 bases and J by 7 bases, with 15 bases of the junction left unmatched. The CDR3 is 16 residues long. CDR3 nucleotides: TGTGCCAGCAGCCACAGCCGGTCGGACAGGGTCCTTGGCTACACCTTC. Translating it yields CASSHSRSDRVLGYTF. The entire variable domain, with the rest obtained from reference TRBV7-8 and TRBJ1-2, is as follows: GAGVSQSPRYKVAKRGQDVALRCDPISGHVSLFWYQQALGQGPEFLTYFQNEAQLDKSGLPSDRFFAERPEGSVSTLKIQRTQQEDSAVYLCASSHSRSDRVLGYTFGSGTRLTVV.

J is TRBJ1-1 and V is TRBV15, with D hard to call. Deletions cut 2 bases from V and 0 bases from J, with 7 bases between. Germline CDR1 reads LNHNV; CDR2 reads YYDKDF (reference sequence). The CDR3 consists of 14 residues. The CDR3 nucleotides are TGTGCCACCAGCAGAAGACGGGTGAACACTGAAGCTTTCTTT. This sequence encodes CATSRRRVNTEAFF.

This clone was detected only once. V usage is TRBV6-5 and J usage is TRBJ2-7; D uncertain. The germline CDR1 and CDR2 sequences are MNHEY and SVGAGI. V lost 5 bases and J lost 1, with 15 bases in between. The CDR3 is 15 amino acids. CDR3 in amino acids: CASSPLKFESYEQYF. The CDR3, as DNA: TGTGCCAGCAGTCCCCTTAAATTTGAGTCCTACGAGCAGTACTTC.

The chain couples TRBV25-1 to TRBJ2-5; TRBD2 might be the D (7 bases). Trimming took 2 bases from V and 2 from J, leaving 21 bases between them. CDR3 size: 18 residues. CDR1 and CDR2 from the germline V gene are MGHDK and SYGVNS. CDR3 protein: CASSEGDNFRGGQETQYF. For the CDR3, the DNA is TGTGCCAGCAGTGAAGGGGATAATTTCAGGGGAGGGCAAGAGACCCAGTACTTC.

The chain joins TRBV23-1 to TRBJ1-5, with D possibly being TRBD1 (5 bases). TRBV23-1 carries the ORF label, with uncertain function. The CDR3 is made up of 16 amino acids. V shed 7 bases and J shed 0 bases, with 16 bases lying between them. The CDR3 nucleotides are TGCGCCAGCACCCCGCGGGGCTCCGATAGCAATCAGCCCCAGCATTTT. Protein sequence: CASTPRGSDSNQPQHF.

CDR3 coding DNA: TGTGCCTGGAGTGTACGGGGAATTAACTATGGCTACACCTTC. This sequence encodes CAWSVRGINYGYTF. The gene calls are TRBV30 and TRBJ1-2; unclear D gene. Trimming removed 0 bases at V and 1 base at J, with 9 bases between. CDR1 and CDR2 (germline): GTSNPN, SVGIG (reference sequence). This CDR3 has 14 amino acids. The entire variable domain, with the rest obtained from reference TRBV30 and TRBJ1-2, is as follows: SQTIHQWPATLVQPVGSPLSLECTVEGTSNPNLYWYRQAAGRGLQLLFYSVGIGQISSEVPQNLSASRPQDRQFILSSKKLLLSDSGFYLCAWSVRGINYGYTFGSGTRLTVV.

This clone came up once. The chain uses TRBV6-4 and TRBJ1-2; weak D call: TRBD1 (5 bases). Germline CDR1 MRHNA, CDR2 SNTAGT. The CDR3 contains 15 residues. V was shortened by 0 bases and J by 2 bases, with 10 bases between the two germline ends. The CDR3 loop is CASSDSIRGNYGYTF. DNA for the CDR3: TGTGCCAGCAGTGACTCGATTCGGGGGAACTATGGCTACACCTTC.